This T cell receptor (beta chain) came from a study of T cell responses to AZD1222 COVID-19 vaccine. Looking at the study overall: Second-dose intervals near 4 or 12 weeks were combined.

Measured with immunoSEQ multiplex PCR; TCRdb has only the in-frame clones, and not every one. Among over 150,000 clones listed, about nine tenths were seen once. Overall study results and limits: White British people made up most donors, females outnumbered males, and clonal diversity was possibly underestimated. The number of AZD1222 recipients seropositive at baseline was only 6 or 7. There were vaccine-associated CD4 TCRs across spike, dominant at 160-218 and 743-854.

The CDR3 sequence is 15 residues long. V was pared by 6 bases and J by 2 bases, with 11 bases between. From germline, CDR1 is LGHDT and CDR2 YNNKEL (reference sequence). This clone occurred once. Its specificity is unknown. This TCR came from an adult in good health. This specimen consisted of peripheral blood, obtained on day 0 of AZD1222 vaccination. The gene calls are TRBV3-1 (or the pseudogene TRBV3-2) and TRBJ2-6, with a possible D match to TRBD2 (6 bases). CDR3 coding DNA: TGTGCCAGCAGGGTCCGGGGGACTGGGGCCAACGTCCTGACTTTC. Its translation: CASRVRGTGANVLTF.